The 10 T cell receptor beta chains listed next were all sequenced from one sample in a study of T cell changes during pregnancy in multiple sclerosis (dated by TCRdb to about 2019). The library was obtained by the immunoSEQ multiplex PCR assay. The immuneACCESS repertoire file appears here via TCRdb, limited to in-frame rearrangements. These files lack a portion of the clones; in checked studies, under half of the deficit traces to unresolved V genes, and the cause of the others is not known. Here the sample has about 69,000 clones; under 95% occur a single time. More than 1.3% of the sample is in the top ten clones. The starting material was peripheral blood, obtained in the third trimester of pregnancy. The source of these receptors is a female donor with multiple sclerosis, enrolled in a pregnancy study.

This chain joins TRBV4-3 and TRBJ1-3; D is perhaps TRBD1 (6 bases). This CDR3 comprises 18 residues. V lost 5 bases and J 3 bases, leaving 23 bases between the germline ends. Germline loops: CDR1 LGHNA, CDR2 YSLEER. This CDR3 is CASSTQRTGSGIGNTIYF. CDR3 coding DNA: TGCGCCAGCAGCACCCAGAGAACAGGGTCCGGTATTGGAAACACCATATATTTT.

The chain joins TRBV5-1 to TRBJ2-3, with 14 bases fitting TRBD2. Germline lookup yields CDR1 SGHRS and CDR2 YFSETQ. The V and J ends lost 0 bases and 5 bases, in that order; junction bases with no gene match: 5. This CDR3 is built from 17 residues. The chain's CDR3 is CASSLGLAGGLKDTQYF. The CDR3 DNA reads TGCGCCAGCAGCTTGGGACTAGCGGGGGGGCTTAAAGATACGCAGTATTTT.

The chain joins TRBV7-2 to TRBJ1-1; the D gene is possibly TRBD1 (5 bases). CDR3 length: 13 amino acids. Germline lookup yields CDR1 SGHTA and CDR2 FQGNSA. V was pared by 2 bases and J by 5 bases, with 9 bases between. The CDR3 here is CASSLSGGTEAFF. The CDR3 DNA is TGTGCCAGCAGCTTATCGGGGGGGACTGAAGCTTTCTTT.

The rearrangement links TRBV7-2 to TRBJ2-5; D ambiguous. Germline V lookup: CDR1 SGHTA, CDR2 FQGNSA. CDR3 length: 16 residues. The V end lost 1 base, the J end lost 0 bases, and 12 bases lay between the germline ends. The CDR3 region is CASSLGISSDQETQYF. Here the CDR3 DNA reads TGTGCCAGCAGCTTAGGCATCTCCAGTGACCAAGAGACCCAGTACTTC.

A single count supports this clone. J is TRBJ1-1 and V is TRBV7-2; 9 positions match TRBD1. CDR3 length: 19 amino acids. Germline-derived CDR1 and CDR2 are SGHTA and FQGNSA. Unmatched junction bases numbered 17, after V lost 5 bases and J lost 1 base. CDR3 sequence reads: CASSPRRDRADWWNTEAFF. The CDR3 region has the DNA TGTGCCAGCAGCCCTAGAAGGGACAGGGCAGATTGGTGGAACACTGAAGCTTTCTTT.

J is TRBJ2-2 and V is TRBV5-3; D uncertain. TRBV5-3 is an open reading frame, and its role is uncertain. V lost 7 bases and J lost 2, with 3 bases in between. The CDR3 length is 11 residues. The CDR3 DNA reads as TGTGCCAGATCAAACACCGGGGAGCTGTTTTTT. Protein product: CARSNTGELFF.

The CDR3 spells CASSGRVTYEQYF. DNA of the CDR3: TGTGCCAGTAGCGGCAGGGTAACCTACGAGCAGTACTTC. The chain is built from TRBV19 and TRBJ2-7; maybe TRBD1 (5 bases). The germline CDR1 and CDR2 sequences are LNHDA and SQIVND (reference sequence). The CDR3 is 13 amino acids. Trimming stripped 6 bases from V and 2 bases from J, with 11 bases between.

This chain joins TRBV15 and TRBJ1-5; the match to TRBD1 covers 12 bases. Germline V gene lookup returns CDR1 LNHNV and CDR2 YYDKDF (reference sequence). Trimming took 4 bases from V and 6 from J; bases not matched to a gene: 7. The CDR3 has 16 residues. The CDR3 region has the DNA TGTGCCACCAGCAATCCCGGGACAGGGGGCACTCAGCCCCAGCATTTT. Translating gives CATSNPGTGGTQPQHF.

This rearrangement joins TRBV6-1 to TRBJ2-1; weak D call: TRBD2 (6 bases). Deletions cut 3 bases from V and 12 bases from J, with 12 bases between. The CDR3 length is 12 residues. Germline CDR1 MNHNS, CDR2 SASEGT. The CDR3 region has the DNA TGTGCCAGCAGTGATATCGGGGGAGGGCAGTTCTTC. Protein sequence: CASSDIGGGQFF.

The chain combines TRBV30 with TRBJ2-5; 7 bases line up with TRBD1. J was trimmed by 10 bases and V by 7 bases; bases with no gene match: 12. Germline V lookup: CDR1 GTSNPN, CDR2 SVGIG (reference sequence). The length of the CDR3 is 12 residues. The CDR3 region has the DNA TGTGCCTACAACCGGGACAGTTGGGTCCAGTACTTC. Its translation: CAYNRDSWVQYF.